The TCR beta chain described here comes from a study of blood T cell repertoires in COVID-19. About the study: The United States, Italy and Spain provided the acute and convalescent COVID-19 samples. In each case, the material was cDNA or gDNA derived from T cells, B-cell-depleted T cells, or PBMCs.

Membership in each cohort depended on participant-reported clinical history. This clone was observed a single time. Original data processing: Amplification of reference gene primers was used by the study to estimate nucleated cell counts. Clones were read by immunoSEQ multiplex PCR, and TCRdb kept only the in-frame ones, dropping some. That table furnishes V, J and clone size, whereas the DNA furnished D and trimming. Among 350,000 to 400,000 clones, approximately 90% were seen once, and the ten largest hold just over 0.85%. The CDR3 loop spans 12 amino acids. Germline-derived CDR1 and CDR2 are LGHDT and YNNKEL (reference sequence).

The sequence derives from a woman in her 40s who had been exposed to COVID-19. The chain uses TRBV3-1 (or the pseudogene TRBV3-2) and TRBJ2-7; 8 bases fit TRBD1. The specimen was PBMCs or T cells enriched from blood (not recorded which). This CDR3 reads CWSRTGYNEQYF. The CDR3 DNA is TGTTGGTCTAGGACAGGGTACAACGAGCAGTACTTC.